The 5 T cell receptor beta chains listed next were all sequenced from one sample in a study of brain metastases from non-small cell lung cancer. TCRdb's copy holds only in-frame clones and misses some; the assay was immunoSEQ multiplex PCR. The sample shows 14,000 to 15,000 clones, about four fifths of them seen only once. Sequenced input: primary lung tumor tissue. Receptors were obtained from a donor aged 40 or older with non-small cell lung cancer.

There are a few counts of this clone. The chain couples TRBV27 to TRBJ1-2, with TRBD1 matching over 9 bases. This CDR3 is built from 14 residues. CDR1 is MNHEY, CDR2 SMNVEV, per germline (reference sequence). Trimming removed 8 bases from V and 5 bases from J; junction bases left unmatched: 9. CDR3 residues: CASRDRARAYGYTF. The CDR3 nucleotides are TGTGCCAGCCGGGACAGGGCTAGGGCTTATGGCTACACCTTC.

The chain combines TRBV5-6 with TRBJ2-2; D remains ambiguous. CDR3 length equals 12 residues. CDR1 and CDR2 (germline): SGHDT, YYEEEE. The V gene lost 2 bases and the J gene lost 5 bases, with 4 bases spanning the gap. The CDR3 protein is CASSFRTGELFF. The CDR3 bases are TGTGCCAGCAGCTTTCGTACCGGGGAGCTGTTTTTT.

The chain is built from TRBV6-5 and TRBJ2-6; TRBD1 agrees at 7 bases. The trim removed 7 bases at V and 3 bases at J, leaving 6 bases unmatched. The CDR3 runs to 15 residues. CDR1 and CDR2 from the germline V gene are MNHEY and SVGAGI. CDR3 residues: CASTVTGLGANVLTF. CDR3 nucleotides: TGTGCCAGCACGGTGACAGGGCTTGGGGCCAACGTCCTGACTTTC.

J is TRBJ2-3 and V is TRBV9; TRBD2 matches 13 bases. The CDR3 length is 17 residues. Trimming took 4 bases from V and 1 from J; bases not matched to a gene: 6. Germline assignment: CDR1 SGDLS and CDR2 YYNGEE. The CDR3 region is CASSTGTSGVGTDTQYF. CDR3 coding DNA: TGTGCCAGCAGCACGGGGACTAGCGGGGTGGGCACAGATACGCAGTATTTT.

The rearrangement uses TRBV21-1 and TRBJ1-1. TRBV21-1 has pseudogene status. CDR3 length equals 14 residues. CDR3 nucleotide sequence: TGTGCCAGCAGCCCGCCACAACAGACGGGTGAAGCTTTCTTT. Translating gives CASSPPQQTGEAFF.